This T cell receptor beta chain comes out of a study of neoadjuvant anti-PD-1 for oral cavity cancer. About the research overall: Patients without progression received a fourth nivolumab dose around day 43, then surgical resection on days 50-56.

The data were produced by immunoSEQ multiplex PCR, yet TCRdb's version contains in-frame clones alone and is incomplete. This sample has about 42,000 clones, with 65% to 80% found just once. Specified time point: after neoadjuvant nivolumab, at surgical resection. No culture or expansion preceded analysis of these blood cells. The germline V gene has CDR1 SGHDT and CDR2 YYEEEE. The germline V and J ends were trimmed by 0 bases and 3 bases, with 10 bases remaining between them. This CDR3 region has 14 residues. Findings and limits, study-wide: Higher pretreatment Treg/Th17 ratios tracked higher pretreatment blood clonality.

On this clone itself: Antigen specificity is unknown.

The material sequenced was PBMCs, taken after nivolumab (anti-PD-1) treatment. The rearrangement uses TRBV5-6 and TRBJ2-7, with D hard to call. The clonotype was recovered from a person between 35 and 79 years old with oral cavity squamous cell carcinoma. As DNA, the CDR3 is TGTGCCAGCAGCTTGGCCCAAGTCGGCTACGAGCAGTACTTC. Encoded protein: CASSLAQVGYEQYF.